These 30 T cell receptor beta chains came from one sample sequenced in a study of blood T cells in healthy people across ages (dated by TCRdb to between 2014 and 2016). The protocol used for the library was 5' RACE. The reads were generated on an Illumina HiSeq 2500. A second PCR of roughly 7 to 12 cycles was performed with a sample-barcoded 5' primer and a J-beta primer mix. TCRdb passed the public sequencing reads through fastp at Q25 and MiXCR, retaining productive beta sequences. One record per CDR3 amino acid sequence lists the most common genes and DNA. For this sample the table gives about 500,000 distinct CDR3 sequences, of which approximately 25% were detected only once. The ten most abundant clones make up roughly 9.4% of the sample. These data were likewise used in another study, on T cells of mothers and their children.

Specimen: blood. The receptor source for this set is a boy younger than 18 in good health.

This chain joins TRBV6-2 or TRBV6-3 and TRBJ2-7; maybe TRBD2 (6 bases). Trimming pared 0 bases from V and 6 bases from J, leaving 15 bases between. Germline V gene lookup returns CDR1 MNHEY and CDR2 SVGEGT. There are 15 residues in the CDR3. CDR3 sequence: CASSYSMTRSAEQYF. Here the CDR3 DNA reads TGTGCCAGCAGTTACTCGATGACTAGATCTGCCGAGCAGTACTTC.

A few counts support this clonotype. The chain uses TRBV7-2 and TRBJ1-1, with D unresolved. V was clipped by 5 bases and J by 0 bases, with 10 bases between them. In germline, CDR1 is SGHTA, CDR2 FQGNSA. The CDR3 runs to 14 residues. Here the CDR3 reads CASSGGTLNTEAFF. The CDR3 DNA reads as TGTGCCAGCAGCGGAGGAACCCTGAACACTGAAGCTTTCTTT.

The rearrangement uses TRBV20-1 and TRBJ2-5; D possibly matches TRBD1 or TRBD2 (5 bases each). This CDR3 has 15 residues. V was clipped by 0 bases and J by 4 bases, with 15 bases between them. Germline assignment: CDR1 DFQATT and CDR2 SNEGSKA (reference sequence). CDR3 in amino acids: CSARDRRGVGETQYF. The CDR3 DNA sequence: TGCAGTGCTAGAGATCGCCGGGGCGTTGGAGAGACCCAGTACTTC.

This clonotype was found a few times. V gene TRBV5-1 combines with J gene TRBJ2-7; 7 bases line up with TRBD2. J gave up 5 bases and V 0 bases, and 5 bases lay outside the gene matches. CDR1 and CDR2 (germline): SGHRS, YFSETQ. The CDR3 runs 14 residues. The CDR3 loop is CASSLGGSRNEQYF. CDR3 bases: TGCGCCAGCAGCTTGGGCGGGAGTAGGAACGAGCAGTACTTC.

The chain links TRBV7-2 to TRBJ2-7, with a tentative D call TRBD1 (5 bases). Per germline, CDR1 SGHTA and CDR2 FQGNSA. The CDR3 sequence is 14 residues long. V gave up 4 bases and J gave up 6 bases, with 16 bases separating them. CDR3 protein: CASSSLTGSSEQYF. The CDR3 DNA sequence: TGTGCCAGCAGCTCCCTCACAGGATCCAGCGAGCAGTACTTC.

Worth noting for this clonotype: One base away lies a much larger clone, so this may be a sequencing read error. The CDR3 loop is CASSYSSRDTQYF. The CDR3 DNA sequence: TGTGCCAGCAGCTATTCGAGCAGAGATACGCAGTATTTT. J is TRBJ2-3 and V is TRBV5-6, with no clear D. The CDR3 is 13 amino acids. Germline V gives CDR1 SGHDT, CDR2 YYEEEE.

As concerns this clonotype: The junction shows a germline mismatch at one end, possibly a read error. Written as DNA, the CDR3 is TGTGCCAGCAGATTGGATGTACAAGAGGCCCAGTACTTC. Translating gives CASRLDVQEAQYF. This chain uses TRBV7-2 with TRBJ2-5, with no clear D. Germline values: CDR1 SGHTA, CDR2 FQGNSA. This CDR3 has 13 amino acids.

This clonotype was detected only a few times. The V and J genes are TRBV19 and TRBJ2-2; no definite D call. V lost 3 bases, J lost 4 bases, and 9 bases lay in between. CDR3 length: 14 residues. Germline V gives CDR1 LNHDA, CDR2 SQIVND (reference sequence). The CDR3 loop reads CASSITSTTGELFF. The CDR3 DNA follows: TGTGCCAGTAGTATTACGTCAACCACCGGGGAGCTGTTTTTT.

V usage is TRBV13 and J usage is TRBJ2-5; D is unclear. CDR3 size: 12 residues. Between the trimmed V and J ends, which lost 1 base and 4 bases, there was a span of 4 bases. Germline lookup yields CDR1 PRHDT and CDR2 FYEKMQ (reference sequence). The CDR3 coding sequence is TGTGCCAGCAGCTTAGTTCCAGAGACCCAGTACTTC. Translation gives CASSLVPETQYF.

This clonotype has more than one count but fewer than ten. The germline gene is not matched at one end of the junction; a read error may be the cause. The rearrangement links TRBV7-2 to TRBJ2-5, with D possibly TRBD2 on 5 matching bases. The CDR3 covers 14 residues. Germline V gene sequence: CDR1 SGHTA, CDR2 FQGNSA. CDR3 nucleotides: TGTGCCAGCAGCTTAGACCCGGGAATCTTGTCGAAGTTCTTC. Amino acid sequence: CASSLDPGILSKFF.

The V and J genes are TRBV16 and TRBJ1-1, with no clear D. CDR1 is KGHSY, CDR2 FQNENV, per germline. The V and J ends lost 4 bases and 0 bases respectively, with 9 bases between them. The CDR3 has 14 amino acids. The CDR3: CASSPRRMNTEAFF. The CDR3 coding sequence is TGTGCCAGCAGCCCCCGACGAATGAACACTGAAGCTTTCTTT.

The chain has TRBV28 and TRBJ1-2; 7 nucleotides align to TRBD1. The CDR3 is made up of 12 amino acids. Trimming at V came to 5 bases and at J to 8 bases, leaving 5 bases not matched to a gene. The V gene's germline CDR1 is MDHEN and CDR2 SYDVKM. DNA for the CDR3: TGTGCCAGCAGTAACAGGGGCCGGGGCTACACCTTC. Protein: CASSNRGRGYTF.

This clonotype was counted between two and nine times. The chain combines TRBV5-5 with TRBJ1-6; maybe TRBD1 (5 bases). The CDR3 is 16 residues long. V lost 0 bases and J lost 5, with 12 bases in between. Germline CDR1 is SGHKS and CDR2 is YYEKEE (reference sequence). The CDR3 DNA follows: TGTGCCAGCAGCTTGGCGGGGGAATGGAATAATTCACCCCTCCACTTT. Translating gives CASSLAGEWNNSPLHF. The full variable domain, in which reference TRBV5-5 and TRBJ1-6 provide the parts outside the CDR3, is DAGVTQSPTHLIKTRGQQVTLRCSPISGHKSVSWYQQVLGQGPQFIFQYYEKEERGRGNFPDRFSARQFPNYSSELNVNALLLGDSALYLCASSLAGEWNNSPLHFGNGTRLTVT.

The J gene is TRBJ2-3, the V gene TRBV27; 10 nucleotides agree with TRBD2. The V gene's germline CDR1 is MNHEY and CDR2 SMNVEV (reference sequence). V was pared by 4 bases and J by 6 bases, with 10 bases of the junction left unmatched. The CDR3 loop spans 16 amino acids. The CDR3 spells CASSSSGGGPEDTQYF. DNA for the CDR3: TGTGCCAGCAGTTCTAGCGGGGGAGGCCCGGAGGATACGCAGTATTTT.

The sample holds a few counts of this clonotype. The chain recombines TRBV28 with TRBJ1-2; no reliable D call. V was cut by 3 bases and J by 2 bases, with 13 bases left in between. The CDR3 has 15 residues. CDR1 and CDR2 (germline): MDHEN, SYDVKM. The CDR3 sequence is CASSLLGPSNYGYTF. CDR3 sequence (DNA): TGTGCCAGCAGTTTGTTAGGGCCCTCGAACTATGGCTACACCTTC.

The chain links TRBV20-1 to TRBJ2-5, with D possibly TRBD1 on 6 matching bases. CDR1 DFQATT and CDR2 SNEGSKA come from the germline V gene (reference sequence). The CDR3 is 13 residues long. V lost 3 bases, J lost 5 bases, and 13 bases lay in between. The CDR3, as DNA: TGCAGTGCTAGGGATACAGGGACGGAGACCCAGTACTTC. This encodes CSARDTGTETQYF.

This clonotype turned up a few times. The chain couples TRBV3-1 to TRBJ2-2; TRBD1 is a possible D gene (5 bases). V was trimmed by 4 bases and J by 7 bases, leaving 19 bases between them. CDR1 and CDR2 (germline): LGHDT, YNNKEL (reference sequence). CDR3 length equals 16 residues. The CDR3 DNA reads TGTGCCAGCAGCCTTAGAGGCAGGGTGAAGGTCGGGGAGCTGTTTTTT. Translated: CASSLRGRVKVGELFF.

The table lists this clonotype with a count of one. CDR3 residues: CASNYAVGQGAYNEQFF. DNA of the CDR3: TGTGCCAGCAACTACGCGGTCGGACAGGGGGCCTACAATGAGCAGTTCTTC. The V and J genes are TRBV6-2 or TRBV6-3 and TRBJ2-1, with 10 nucleotides matching TRBD1. The CDR3 runs to 17 residues. Trimming removed 7 bases from V and 2 bases from J; junction bases left unmatched: 11. Germline CDR1 and CDR2: MNHEY and SVGEGT.

The rearrangement links TRBV12-3 or TRBV12-4 to TRBJ1-1; 7 nucleotides align to TRBD1. Unmatched junction bases numbered 15, after V lost 7 bases and J lost 1 base. This CDR3 comprises 17 residues. CDR3 coding DNA: TGTGCCAGCACCATAGGGACAGTGGGCGGCGAGAACACTGAAGCTTTCTTT. It translates to CASTIGTVGGENTEAFF.

The chain uses TRBV6-1 and TRBJ2-1; D is unresolved. The CDR3 loop spans 12 amino acids. Germline CDR1 reads MNHNS; CDR2 reads SASEGT. V lost 2 bases and J lost 4, with 3 bases in between. CDR3 bases: TGTGCCAGCAGTGAACATTACAATGAGCAGTTCTTC. Protein product: CASSEHYNEQFF.

V gene TRBV20-1 combines with J gene TRBJ2-5, with a tentative D call TRBD2 (6 bases). The end of the DNA aligns better with TRBJ2-1, so the J call may be wrong. The CDR3 is made up of 13 amino acids. Looked up from germline, CDR1 is DFQATT and CDR2 is SNEGSKA (reference sequence). This CDR3 is CSARDNLGLEQFF. The CDR3 bases are TGCAGTGCTAGAGACAACCTCGGACTAGAGCAGTTCTTC.

This chain uses TRBV7-8 with TRBJ2-5; D unresolved. The DNA end favors TRBJ2-1, so the J call may be wrong. CDR1 SGHVS and CDR2 FQNEAQ come from the germline V gene. There are 12 residues in the CDR3. For the CDR3, the DNA is TGTGCCAGCAGCCCCGGTTGGGATGAGCAGTTCTTC. It yields the protein CASSPGWDEQFF.

This clonotype was seen only a few times. In DNA, the CDR3 is TGTGCCAGCGGGGAACGGTTCTGTGAGCAGTTCTTC. Its protein product is CASGERFCEQFF. The rearrangement uses TRBV6-9 and TRBJ2-1; D unclear. The V end was cut by 8 bases, the J end by 9 bases, with 14 bases between. This CDR3 region has 12 residues. The germline CDR1 and CDR2 sequences are MNHGY and SVAAGI.

The chain links TRBV20-1 to TRBJ1-1; no reliable D call. Per germline, CDR1 DFQATT and CDR2 SNEGSKA (reference sequence). The CDR3 runs to 10 residues. V was clipped by 4 bases and J by 2 bases, with 2 bases between them. CDR3 loop: CSATNTEAFF. Written as DNA, the CDR3 is TGCAGTGCTACCAACACTGAAGCTTTCTTT.

The chain couples TRBV20-1 to TRBJ1-1, with D possibly TRBD1 on 6 matching bases. The CDR3 loop spans 14 amino acids. V dropped 3 bases and J dropped 2 bases, with 13 bases sitting between them. Germline-derived CDR1 and CDR2 are DFQATT and SNEGSKA (reference sequence). This CDR3 reads CSASTGPTNTEAFF. In DNA, the CDR3 is TGCAGTGCTAGTACAGGGCCCACTAACACTGAAGCTTTCTTT.

The chain is built from TRBV29-1 and TRBJ2-3, with D possibly being TRBD1 or TRBD2 (5 bases each). V lost 6 bases and J lost 5, with 12 bases in between. The V gene's germline CDR1 is SQVTM and CDR2 ANQGSEA. CDR3 length equals 12 residues. The CDR3 sequence: CSVRLGVDTQYF. The CDR3 bases are TGCAGCGTGCGATTGGGGGTAGATACGCAGTATTTT.

This clonotype appeared many times. This chain uses TRBV29-1 with TRBJ2-7; 10 positions agree with TRBD1. This CDR3 spans 14 amino acids. The trim removed 4 bases at V and 7 bases at J, leaving 10 bases unmatched. Germline V gene data show CDR1 as SQVTM and CDR2 as ANQGSEA. The CDR3, as DNA: TGCAGCGTTGTGTTGAGACAGGGGGCAGGGGAGCAGTACTTC. Its protein product is CSVVLRQGAGEQYF.

This clonotype was found a few times. This sequence joins TRBV5-1 and TRBJ2-4; a possible D gene is TRBD1 (6 bases). This CDR3 contains 13 residues. V was clipped by 4 bases and J by 6 bases, with 11 bases between them. The germline V gene encodes CDR1 SGHRS and CDR2 YFSETQ. The CDR3 sequence: CASSAPQGNIQYF. The CDR3 region has the DNA TGCGCCAGCAGCGCCCCACAGGGAAACATTCAGTACTTC.

The genes are TRBV7-9 and TRBJ2-1; D ambiguous. The CDR3 is 11 residues long. The germline gives CDR1 SEHNR, CDR2 FQNEAQ (reference sequence). With 5 bases removed from V and 9 bases from J, the gap between germline ends came to 8 bases. CDR3 sequence: CASSPSAEQFF. The CDR3 DNA reads TGTGCCAGCAGCCCTTCAGCTGAGCAGTTCTTC. Full variable domain (remainder filled in from reference TRBV7-9 and TRBJ2-1): DTGVSQNPRHKITKRGQNVTFRCDPISEHNRLYWYRQTLGQGPEFLTYFQNEAQLEKSRLLSDRFSAERPKGSFSTLEIQRTEQGDSAMYLCASSPSAEQFFGPGTRLTVL.

The rearrangement links TRBV7-3 to TRBJ2-1; D is possibly TRBD2 (6 bases). Trimming shortened V by 0 bases and J by 2 bases, and 8 bases separated the two germline ends. Germline CDR1 and CDR2: SGHTA and FQGTGA. This CDR3 has 15 residues. The CDR3 DNA reads TGTGCCAGCAGCTTAACCGGGGGAACCTACAATGAGCAGTTCTTC. Translation: CASSLTGGTYNEQFF.